Below, 4 T cell receptor beta chains from the same sample are listed, as sequenced in a study of blood T cells in healthy people across ages. Combining a sample-barcoded 5' primer with a J-beta primer mix, a second PCR ran for 7 to 11 cycles. TCRdb re-derived calls from the 5' RACE reads in MiXCR, one entry per CDR3 protein. The sample has roughly 550,000 distinct CDR3 sequences; less than 25% are singletons. The sample was also linked to a second study, of T cells of mothers and their children.

Sample: blood. These receptors came from a boy between 10 and 17 years old in good health.

This clonotype has a handful of counts. This chain uses TRBV4-1 with TRBJ2-2; 11 nucleotides align to TRBD2. This CDR3 is 14 amino acids long. Per germline, CDR1 MGHRA and CDR2 YSYEKL. The ends lost 6 bases at V and 5 bases at J; junction bases unmatched: 2. In nucleotides, the CDR3 is TGCGCCAGCAGTTCTAGCGGGAGGACCGGGGAGCTGTTTTTT. Protein product: CASSSSGRTGELFF.

This clonotype was seen a few times. The V call is TRBV5-1, the J call TRBJ2-1; TRBD2 matches 9 bases. CDR3 size: 14 residues. CDR1 is SGHRS, CDR2 YFSETQ, per germline. Trimming took 8 bases from V and 5 from J; bases not matched to a gene: 8. The CDR3 nucleotides are TGCGCCAGTCGACTAGCGGCGGGCGACAATGAGCAGTTCTTC. Encoded protein: CASRLAAGDNEQFF.

J is TRBJ2-5 and V is TRBV4-3; D unresolved. V lost 1 base and J lost 1, with 13 bases in between. The CDR3 runs 16 residues. Germline V gives CDR1 LGHNA, CDR2 YSLEER. The CDR3 is CASSQGARPSQETQYF. CDR3 nucleotides: TGCGCCAGCAGCCAAGGGGCCAGGCCGAGCCAAGAGACCCAGTACTTC.

About this clonotype itself: A read error may explain this, as a much larger clone is one base away. The CDR3 spells CASSANLGRTLHF. CDR3 sequence (DNA): TGTGCCAGCAGCGCAAACCTGGGTCGGACCCTCCACTTT. The chain carries TRBV7-2 and TRBJ1-6, with no clear D. The V and J ends lost 5 bases and 14 bases respectively, with 16 bases between them. Germline CDR1 reads SGHTA; CDR2 reads FQGNSA. CDR3 length: 13 amino acids.